One sample yielded the 17 T cell receptor beta chains listed below, sequenced in a study of T cell repertoires in cytomegalovirus infection. Which antigens these TCRs recognize remains unknown. From the reads, TCRdb called clonotypes with MiXCR, one entry per CDR3 protein. The sample comprises approximately 1,000,000 distinct CDR3 sequences, around 30% of which are singletons, and over 12% rests with the top ten. This specimen consisted of cultured CD8+ T cells from PBMCs, obtained from culture after CMV antigen stimulation. These receptors originate from a human donor in good health (CMV status not recorded). Some clones in this sample may be carry-over from other donors' samples.

This chain links TRBV2 with TRBJ2-7; a possible D gene is TRBD1 (6 bases). V gave up 5 bases and J gave up 2 bases, with 16 bases separating them. The CDR3 totals 15 residues. Germline CDR1 SNHLY, CDR2 FYNNEI. The chain's CDR3 is CASSSNRDSPYEQYF. DNA for the CDR3: TGTGCCAGCAGTTCAAACAGGGATTCCCCCTACGAGCAGTACTTC.

This clonotype occurred a few times. The V and J genes are TRBV7-3 and TRBJ2-6, with TRBD1 matching over 8 bases. Trimming cost V 5 bases and J 1 base; bases outside gene matches: 16. The CDR3 length is 20 residues. Per the germline V gene, CDR1 is SGHTA and CDR2 is FQGTGA. This CDR3 is CASSPIVTGQGVSGANVLTF. The CDR3 DNA reads TGTGCCAGCAGCCCCATAGTCACAGGACAGGGAGTTTCTGGGGCCAACGTCCTGACTTTC.

The rearrangement uses TRBV7-2 and TRBJ2-7; 14 bases line up with TRBD2. J gave up 3 bases and V 3 bases, and 10 bases lay outside the gene matches. Looked up from germline, CDR1 is SGHTA and CDR2 is FQGNSA. The CDR3 sequence is 18 residues long. In DNA form, the CDR3 reads TGTGCCAGCAGCTTCCTCCCGACTAGCGGGGGGGGGCTCTACGAGCAGTACTTC. It specifies CASSFLPTSGGGLYEQYF. The variable domain in full, completed from reference TRBV7-2 and TRBJ2-7, reads GAGVSQSPSNKVTEKGKDVELRCDPISGHTALYWYRQSLGQGLEFLIYFQGNSAPDKSGLPSDRFSAERTGGSVSTLTIQRTQQEDSAVYLCASSFLPTSGGGLYEQYFGPGTRLTVT.

The chain combines TRBV2 with TRBJ1-1; TRBD1 matches at 7 bases. From germline, CDR1 is SNHLY and CDR2 FYNNEI. V lost 2 bases to trimming and J lost 7 bases; unmatched junction nucleotides: 7. There are 14 residues in the CDR3. CDR3 in amino acids: CASSELQGVYEAFF. As DNA, the CDR3 is TGTGCCAGCAGTGAATTGCAGGGGGTATATGAAGCTTTCTTT.

This clonotype was counted only a few times. The V call is TRBV12-3 or TRBV12-4, the J call TRBJ1-6, with TRBD1 as a possible D gene (5 bases). V was shortened by 3 bases and J by 2 bases, with 8 bases between the two germline ends. The CDR3 has 15 residues. The CDR3 loop is CASSFQGTYNSPLHF. The CDR3, as DNA: TGTGCCAGCAGTTTTCAGGGTACCTATAATTCACCCCTCCACTTT.

This clonotype showed up just a few times. V usage is TRBV7-9 and J usage is TRBJ1-4; D is unclear. The CDR3 has 19 residues. The ends were cut back, 5 bases at V and 0 bases at J, with 22 bases in the middle. Per germline, CDR1 SEHNR and CDR2 FQNEAQ (reference sequence). Here the CDR3 DNA reads TGTGCCAGCAGCCCGAGTGGGGTCAAATGGGGTACAACTAATGAAAAACTGTTTTTT. The encoded protein is CASSPSGVKWGTTNEKLFF.

There are many counts of this clonotype. V gene TRBV19 combines with J gene TRBJ2-3; TRBD2 matches at 10 bases. Germline assignment: CDR1 LNHDA and CDR2 SQIVND (reference sequence). The junction had 10 bases not matched to a gene; V was cut back by 3 bases and J by 1 base. CDR3 length: 18 residues. DNA for the CDR3: TGTGCCAGTAGTATCCGCGGGCTAGCGGGGGAGCGCACAGATACGCAGTATTTT. Amino acids: CASSIRGLAGERTDTQYF.

This clonotype was seen only a few times. The chain joins TRBV19 to TRBJ1-5; TRBD1 might be the D (6 bases). The V end lost 9 bases, the J end lost 7 bases, and 19 bases lay between the germline ends. The CDR3 extends over 14 amino acids. CDR1 is LNHDA and CDR2 is SQIVND in the germline V gene (reference sequence). The DNA for the CDR3 is TGTGCCAGCAAGCGGGGGGCGCGGGGACAGCCCCAGCATTTT. It specifies CASKRGARGQPQHF.

This clonotype was detected a few times. The chain joins TRBV15 to TRBJ1-4; D is ambiguous. The CDR3 consists of 13 residues. Trimming left V 5 bases short and J 3 bases short, with 7 bases between. Germline V gene sequence: CDR1 LNHNV, CDR2 YYDKDF (reference sequence). The CDR3 is CATSGGANEKLFF. The CDR3 DNA reads as TGTGCCACCAGCGGCGGGGCTAATGAAAAACTGTTTTTT.

This clonotype has more than one count but fewer than ten. V gene TRBV7-6 combines with J gene TRBJ2-5; D gene unclear. V gave up 2 bases and J gave up 2 bases, with 12 bases separating them. The CDR3 is 15 amino acids. CDR1 is SGHVS, CDR2 FNYEAQ, per germline. CDR3 nucleotides: TGTGCCAGCAGCTTATTAGTTGGCAGACAAGAGACCCAGTACTTC. Its translation: CASSLLVGRQETQYF.

The chain is built from TRBV27 and TRBJ2-3; D gene ambiguous. The V and J ends lost 4 bases and 5 bases respectively, with 10 bases between them. This CDR3 comprises 13 residues. Germline CDR1 MNHEY, CDR2 SMNVEV (reference sequence). CDR3 residues: CASSWAVGDTQYF. CDR3 DNA sequence: TGTGCCAGCAGTTGGGCGGTGGGAGATACGCAGTATTTT.

The chain couples TRBV12-3 or TRBV12-4 to TRBJ1-2; D gene uncertain. Trimming took 8 bases from V and 0 from J, leaving 13 bases between them. CDR3 length: 14 amino acids. The CDR3 DNA sequence: TGTGCCAGCCCTTCGAAGGGAGCTAACTATGGCTACACCTTC. It translates to CASPSKGANYGYTF.

The genes are TRBV6-5 and TRBJ2-1; possibly TRBD2 for D (5 bases). The CDR3 has 15 amino acids. V shed 6 bases and J shed 5 bases, with 17 bases lying between them. CDR1 MNHEY and CDR2 SVGAGI come from the germline V gene. The CDR3 loop reads CASRKLGSLHNEQFF. CDR3 sequence (DNA): TGTGCCAGCAGAAAACTAGGGAGCCTTCACAATGAGCAGTTCTTC.

V gene TRBV9 combines with J gene TRBJ1-5; D is possibly TRBD1 (6 bases). Germline V CDR1 and CDR2: SGDLS, YYNGEE. Trimming removed 4 bases from V and 4 bases from J, with 15 bases in between. This CDR3 region has 15 residues. The CDR3 DNA sequence: TGTGCCAGCAGCAAAGGGGGAGGCGGGAATCAGCCCCAGCATTTT. Its protein is CASSKGGGGNQPQHF. Based on the CDR3 plus reference TRBV9 and TRBJ1-5, the full variable domain is DSGVTQTPKHLITATGQRVTLRCSPRSGDLSVYWYQQSLDQGLQFLIQYYNGEERAKGNILERFSAQQFPDLHSELNLSSLELGDSALYFCASSKGGGGNQPQHFGDGTRLSIL.

Many counts were recorded for this clonotype. The rearrangement joins TRBV7-8 to TRBJ1-1, with a weak D call TRBD1 (5 bases). V was pared by 7 bases and J by 2 bases, with 17 bases between. In germline, CDR1 is SGHVS, CDR2 FQNEAQ. This CDR3 has 15 amino acids. CDR3 sequence reads: CASTPGRGFNTEAFF. For the CDR3, the DNA is TGTGCCAGCACCCCAGGACGGGGGTTCAACACTGAAGCTTTCTTT.

The rearrangement links TRBV6-5 to TRBJ2-1; D is possibly TRBD1 (5 bases). From germline, CDR1 is MNHEY and CDR2 SVGAGI. The germline V and J ends were trimmed by 6 bases and 0 bases, with 12 bases remaining between them. The CDR3 loop spans 15 amino acids. The CDR3 nucleotides read TGTGCCAGCAGATTACAGGACGACTCCTACAATGAGCAGTTCTTC. Protein product: CASRLQDDSYNEQFF.

This clonotype showed up just a few times. The chain carries TRBV29-1 and TRBJ1-3; D ambiguous. The CDR3 consists of 15 residues. Germline CDR1 is SQVTM and CDR2 is ANQGSEA. V lost 7 bases and J lost 2, with 18 bases in between. CDR3 amino acids: CSAILTASTGNTIYF. The CDR3 nucleotides are TGCAGCGCCATCTTAACAGCGAGCACTGGAAACACCATATATTTT.